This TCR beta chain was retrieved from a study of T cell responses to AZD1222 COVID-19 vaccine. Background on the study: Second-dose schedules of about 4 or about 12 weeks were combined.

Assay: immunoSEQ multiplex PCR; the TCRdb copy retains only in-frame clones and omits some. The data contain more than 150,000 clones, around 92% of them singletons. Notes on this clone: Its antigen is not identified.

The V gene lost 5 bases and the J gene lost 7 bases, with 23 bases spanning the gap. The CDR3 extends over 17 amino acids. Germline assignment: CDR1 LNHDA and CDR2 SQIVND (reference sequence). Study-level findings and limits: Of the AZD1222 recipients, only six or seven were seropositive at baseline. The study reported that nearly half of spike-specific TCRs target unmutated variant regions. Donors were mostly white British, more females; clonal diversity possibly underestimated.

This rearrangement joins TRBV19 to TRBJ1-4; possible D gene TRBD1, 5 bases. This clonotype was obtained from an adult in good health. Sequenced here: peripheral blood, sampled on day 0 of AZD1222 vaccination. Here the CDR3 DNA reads TGTGCCAGTAGTTCCTACGGTAGGGGTCGCATGGGTGAAAAACTGTTTTTT. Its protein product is CASSSYGRGRMGEKLFF. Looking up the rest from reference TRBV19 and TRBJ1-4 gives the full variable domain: DGGITQSPKYLFRKEGQNVTLSCEQNLNHDAMYWYRQDPGQGLRLIYYSQIVNDFQKGDIAEGYSVSREKKESFPLTVTSAQKNPTAFYLCASSSYGRGRMGEKLFFGSGTQLSVL.